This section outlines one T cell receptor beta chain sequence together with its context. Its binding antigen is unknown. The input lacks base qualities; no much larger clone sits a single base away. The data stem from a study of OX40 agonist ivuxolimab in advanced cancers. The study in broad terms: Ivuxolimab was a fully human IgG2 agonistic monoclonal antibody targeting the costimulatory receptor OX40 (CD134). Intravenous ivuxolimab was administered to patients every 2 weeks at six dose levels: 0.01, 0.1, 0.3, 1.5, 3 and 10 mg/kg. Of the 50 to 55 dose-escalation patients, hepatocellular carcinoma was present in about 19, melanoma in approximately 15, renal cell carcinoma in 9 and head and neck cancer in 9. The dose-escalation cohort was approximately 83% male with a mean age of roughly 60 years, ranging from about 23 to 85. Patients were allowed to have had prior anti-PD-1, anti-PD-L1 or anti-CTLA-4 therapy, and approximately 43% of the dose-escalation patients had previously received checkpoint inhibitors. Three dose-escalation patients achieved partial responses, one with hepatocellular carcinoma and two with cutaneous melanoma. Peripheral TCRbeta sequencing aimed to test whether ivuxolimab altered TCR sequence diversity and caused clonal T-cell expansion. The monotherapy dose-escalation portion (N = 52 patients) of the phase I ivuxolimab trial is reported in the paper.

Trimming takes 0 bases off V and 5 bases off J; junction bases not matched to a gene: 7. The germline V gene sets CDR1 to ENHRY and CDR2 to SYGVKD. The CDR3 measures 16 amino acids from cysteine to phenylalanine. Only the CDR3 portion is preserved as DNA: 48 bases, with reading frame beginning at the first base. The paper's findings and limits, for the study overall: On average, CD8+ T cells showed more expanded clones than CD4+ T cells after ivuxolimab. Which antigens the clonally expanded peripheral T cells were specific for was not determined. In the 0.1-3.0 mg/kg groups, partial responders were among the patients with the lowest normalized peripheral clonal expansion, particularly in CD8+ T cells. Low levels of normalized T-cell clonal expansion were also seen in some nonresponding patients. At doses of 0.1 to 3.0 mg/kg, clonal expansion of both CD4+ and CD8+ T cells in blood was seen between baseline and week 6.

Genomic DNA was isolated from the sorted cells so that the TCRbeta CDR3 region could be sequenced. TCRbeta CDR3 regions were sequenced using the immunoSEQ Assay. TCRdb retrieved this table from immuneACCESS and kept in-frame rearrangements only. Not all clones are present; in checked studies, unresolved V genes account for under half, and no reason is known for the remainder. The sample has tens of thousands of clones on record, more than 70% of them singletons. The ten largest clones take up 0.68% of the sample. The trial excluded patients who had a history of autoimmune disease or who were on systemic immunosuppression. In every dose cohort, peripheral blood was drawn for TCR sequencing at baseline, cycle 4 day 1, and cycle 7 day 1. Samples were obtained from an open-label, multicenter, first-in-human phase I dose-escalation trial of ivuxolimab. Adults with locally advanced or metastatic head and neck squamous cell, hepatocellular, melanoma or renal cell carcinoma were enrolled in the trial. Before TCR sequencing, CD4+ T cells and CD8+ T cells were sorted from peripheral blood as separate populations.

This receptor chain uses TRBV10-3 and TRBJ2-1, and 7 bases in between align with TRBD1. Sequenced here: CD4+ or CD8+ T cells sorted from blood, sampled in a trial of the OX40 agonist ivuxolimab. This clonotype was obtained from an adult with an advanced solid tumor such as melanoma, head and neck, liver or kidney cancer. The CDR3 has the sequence CAISESTGFGDNEQFF. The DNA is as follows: TGTGCCATCAGTGAGTCGACAGGGTTTGGGGACAATGAGCAGTTCTTC.